What follows are 16 T cell receptor beta chains derived from one specimen sequenced in a study of cytomegalovirus exposure and HLA in healthy donors. Both 60 Vbeta primers and 13 Jbeta primers went into the PCR. The data were produced by immunoSEQ multiplex PCR, yet TCRdb's version contains in-frame clones alone and is incomplete. The sample consists of fewer than 150,000 clones, about 80% of them appearing once. Sequencing was carried out using PBMCs. The receptor source for this set is a man between 35 and 55 years old in good health and CMV-seropositive.

The rearrangement uses TRBV27 and TRBJ2-7; 9 nucleotides line up with TRBD1. Losses at the gene ends were 4 bases for V and 6 bases for J; bases not matched to a gene: 13. There are 16 residues in the CDR3. The germline V gene encodes CDR1 MNHEY and CDR2 SMNVEV (reference sequence). The CDR3 bases are TGTGCCAGCAGTTCCCTCGGACAGGGGAAAGGTGGCGAGCAGTACTTC. It translates to CASSSLGQGKGGEQYF.

This clone was seen more than once but under ten times. The V call is TRBV6-1, the J call TRBJ1-3; D ambiguous. Germline V gene lookup returns CDR1 MNHNS and CDR2 SASEGT. The CDR3 is 16 residues long. V lost 4 bases and J lost 0, with 13 bases in between. CDR3 sequence (DNA): TGTGCCAGCAGTGTATTCACAGCTATCTCTGGAAACACCATATATTTT. Encoded protein: CASSVFTAISGNTIYF.

The chain employs TRBV30 and TRBJ2-2; 15 nucleotides agree with TRBD2. This CDR3 contains 18 residues. Germline lookup yields CDR1 GTSNPN and CDR2 SVGIG (reference sequence). V gave up 3 bases and J gave up 4 bases; unmatched junction bases: 9. CDR3 region: CAWSQPGLAGGRTGELFF. The CDR3 coding sequence is TGTGCCTGGAGCCAACCGGGACTAGCGGGGGGCCGCACCGGGGAGCTGTTTTTT. Variable domain in full (rest from reference TRBV30 and TRBJ2-2): SQTIHQWPATLVQPVGSPLSLECTVEGTSNPNLYWYRQAAGRGLQLLFYSVGIGQISSEVPQNLSASRPQDRQFILSSKKLLLSDSGFYLCAWSQPGLAGGRTGELFFGEGSRLTVL.

This clone occurred a few times. The chain combines TRBV27 with TRBJ2-1, with a weak D call TRBD2 (7 bases). Deletions cut 8 bases from V and 3 bases from J, with 17 bases between. The CDR3 contains 15 residues. Germline assignment: CDR1 MNHEY and CDR2 SMNVEV (reference sequence). The DNA for the CDR3 is TGTGCCAGCCGGGGGGCTGGCGGGAACTACAATGAGCAGTTCTTC. It yields the protein CASRGAGGNYNEQFF.

V gene TRBV10-3 combines with J gene TRBJ1-1, with no clear D. The V gene's germline CDR1 is ENHRY and CDR2 SYGVKD. The CDR3 is made up of 14 amino acids. Trimming took 6 bases from V and 3 from J, leaving 14 bases between them. CDR3 sequence (DNA): TGTGCCATCAGCCAACAGATCATGCACACTGAAGCTTTCTTT. Amino acids: CAISQQIMHTEAFF.

The J gene is TRBJ1-1, the V gene TRBV21-1; the table's D call, TRBD1, was not checked against the DNA. TRBV21-1 is tagged as a pseudogene. The CDR3 has 14 amino acids. The CDR3 sequence is CASRPPGTVSEAFF. Here the CDR3 DNA reads TGTGCCAGCAGGCCCCCCGGGACAGTGAGTGAAGCTTTCTTT.

This rearrangement joins TRBV9 to TRBJ1-3; 7 nucleotides match TRBD1. This CDR3 is 14 amino acids long. Germline-derived CDR1 and CDR2 are SGDLS and YYNGEE. The trim removed 3 bases at V and 4 bases at J, leaving 4 bases unmatched. CDR3 sequence reads: CASSADRVGNTIYF. CDR3 sequence (DNA): TGTGCCAGCAGCGCCGACAGGGTCGGAAACACCATATATTTT.

The chain couples TRBV5-1 to TRBJ2-2, with D possibly TRBD1 on 6 matching bases. The germline V gene encodes CDR1 SGHRS and CDR2 YFSETQ. Between the trimmed V and J ends, which lost 2 bases and 6 bases, there was a span of 8 bases. The CDR3 is 13 amino acids. The DNA of the CDR3 is TGCGCCAGCAGCTTACAGGGTCCCGGGGAGCTGTTTTTT. Its translation: CASSLQGPGELFF.

This clone was detected only a few times. The chain employs TRBV9 and TRBJ2-3, with TRBD1 matching over 7 bases. From germline, CDR1 is SGDLS and CDR2 YYNGEE. CDR3 length: 15 residues. V was clipped by 4 bases and J by 5 bases; unmatched bases: 10. The CDR3 loop is CASSYRQGAGDTQYF. The CDR3 nucleotides are TGTGCCAGCAGCTACCGACAGGGCGCCGGAGATACGCAGTATTTT.

V is TRBV19 and J is TRBJ2-2, with D maybe TRBD2 (6 bases). Trimming shortened V by 9 bases and J by 2 bases, and 13 bases separated the two germline ends. Per the germline V gene, CDR1 is LNHDA and CDR2 is SQIVND (reference sequence). The CDR3 length is 14 residues. CDR3 sequence (DNA): TGTGCCAGCACTACGGGGGTTAACACCGGGGAGCTGTTTTTT. Translated, it gives CASTTGVNTGELFF. Together with reference TRBV19 and TRBJ2-2, the CDR3 gives the full variable domain: DGGITQSPKYLFRKEGQNVTLSCEQNLNHDAMYWYRQDPGQGLRLIYYSQIVNDFQKGDIAEGYSVSREKKESFPLTVTSAQKNPTAFYLCASTTGVNTGELFFGEGSRLTVL.

The chain joins TRBV19 to TRBJ1-4; TRBD1 matches 7 bases. This CDR3 contains 14 residues. CDR1 and CDR2 (germline): LNHDA, SQIVND (reference sequence). Trimming cost V 3 bases and J 5 bases; bases outside gene matches: 3. The DNA for the CDR3 is TGTGCCAGTAGTATGGGACAGCTCAATGAAAAACTGTTTTTT. It yields the protein CASSMGQLNEKLFF. Looking up the rest from reference TRBV19 and TRBJ1-4 gives the full variable domain: DGGITQSPKYLFRKEGQNVTLSCEQNLNHDAMYWYRQDPGQGLRLIYYSQIVNDFQKGDIAEGYSVSREKKESFPLTVTSAQKNPTAFYLCASSMGQLNEKLFFGSGTQLSVL.

The V and J genes are TRBV14 and TRBJ1-2; 7 nucleotides agree with TRBD1. Trimming removed 0 bases from V and 4 bases from J; junction bases left unmatched: 11. Germline values: CDR1 SGHDN, CDR2 FVKESK. The CDR3 has 17 amino acids. CDR3 sequence: CASSQDEYSGGVYGYTF. CDR3 DNA sequence: TGTGCCAGCAGCCAAGACGAATACTCAGGGGGAGTCTATGGCTACACCTTC.

The chain joins TRBV10-3 to TRBJ2-7, with TRBD1 matching 9 bases. This CDR3 spans 15 amino acids. Germline V gives CDR1 ENHRY, CDR2 SYGVKD. V was pared by 3 bases and J by 2 bases, with 5 bases of the junction left unmatched. CDR3 coding DNA: TGTGCCATCAGTGACCGGGACAGGGCTACCTACGAGCAGTACTTC. It codes for CAISDRDRATYEQYF.

The CDR3 loop reads CASSYFRTSVETQYF. In DNA, the CDR3 is TGTGCCAGCAGTTACTTCCGGACTAGCGTCGAGACCCAGTACTTC. The rearrangement uses TRBV6-5 and TRBJ2-5; 9 bases are a match to TRBD2. V lost 1 base to trimming and J lost 5 bases; unmatched junction nucleotides: 5. Germline values: CDR1 MNHEY, CDR2 SVGAGI. The CDR3 runs to 15 residues.

V and J are TRBV7-3 and TRBJ2-3, with 12 bases matching TRBD2. The CDR3 loop spans 15 amino acids. The trim removed 5 bases at V and 4 bases at J, leaving 4 bases unmatched. Looked up from germline, CDR1 is SGHTA and CDR2 is FQGTGA. CDR3 in DNA: TGTGCCAGCAGCAACCTAGCGGGAGGGCCAGATACGCAGTATTTT. Translation: CASSNLAGGPDTQYF.

This chain links TRBV29-1 with TRBJ2-7; D not resolved. CDR1 is SQVTM, CDR2 ANQGSEA, per germline. Trimming removed 1 base from V and 2 bases from J, with 9 bases in between. The CDR3 extends over 13 amino acids. In nucleotides, the CDR3 is TGCAGCGTTGAAGGGGCCGCCCCCTACGAGCAGTACTTC. Amino acids: CSVEGAAPYEQYF.